A selection of T cell receptor beta chains follows, all from one sample in a study of cytomegalovirus exposure and HLA in healthy donors. Data came from immunoSEQ multiplex PCR; TCRdb stores just in-frame clones and leaves some out. The sample records 130,000 or so clones, about 79% being singletons. The specimen sequenced was PBMCs. The receptors derive from a female donor in good health and CMV-seropositive. Each CDR3 is given with its conserved first and last residue. The D gene is left open where the match is weak. Expanded clones get a size class; other rows say once, few or many, or leave the size out.

d_gene,j_gene,abundance,v_gene,len,CDR3aa,CDR3nt
TRBD2,TRBJ2-1,few,TRBV2,18,CASRPGLAGSPSGIEQFF,TGTGCCAGCAGACCGGGACTAGCGGGATCGCCCTCGGGCATTGAGCAGTTCTTC
TRBD1,TRBJ1-5,NA,TRBV19,15,CASSMRGQFNQPQHF,TGTGCCAGTAGTATGAGGGGACAGTTCAATCAGCCCCAGCATTTT
TRBD2,TRBJ2-1,few,TRBV5-5,15,CASSSTSVGGNEQFF,TGTGCCAGCAGCTCAACTAGCGTCGGGGGCAATGAGCAGTTCTTC
TRBD1,TRBJ1-5,NA,TRBV5-1,15,CASSPQGARGQPQHF,TGCGCCAGCAGCCCACAGGGGGCGCGCGGTCAGCCCCAGCATTTT
TRBD1,TRBJ1-1,NA,TRBV13,15,CASSLWAQGATEAFF,TGTGCCAGCAGCTTATGGGCACAGGGGGCAACTGAAGCTTTCTTT
TRBD1,TRBJ1-2,NA,TRBV27,15,CASSLSRTGGDGYTF,TGTGCCAGCAGTTTAAGCCGCACAGGGGGGGATGGCTACACCTTC
NA,TRBJ2-1,few,TRBV25-1,16,CASSDSQEQLYNEQFF,TGTGCCAGCAGTGACTCACAGGAACAGCTATACAATGAGCAGTTCTTC
TRBD1,TRBJ1-1,NA,TRBV18,15,CASSPRTGGLTEAFF,TGTGCCAGCTCACCAAGAACAGGGGGCCTAACTGAAGCTTTCTTT
TRBD2,TRBJ2-5,few,TRBV4-1,17,CASSQPGLAGGPETQYF,TGCGCCAGCAGCCAACCGGGACTAGCGGGAGGGCCAGAGACCCAGTACTTC
TRBD1,TRBJ1-5,NA,TRBV27,14,CASRFQGVGQPQHF,TGTGCCAGCAGGTTTCAGGGGGTTGGCCAGCCCCAGCATTTT
TRBD1,TRBJ2-1,NA,TRBV5-5,16,CASSLAGTGGPDEQFF,TGTGCCAGCAGCTTGGCCGGGACAGGGGGCCCGGATGAGCAGTTCTTC
TRBD2,TRBJ2-1,NA,TRBV9,16,CASSVLSGTSGIEQFF,TGTGCCAGCAGCGTATTGTCCGGGACTAGTGGAATCGAGCAGTTCTTC
TRBD1,TRBJ2-1,NA,TRBV10-2,15,CASSESDRAYNEQFF,TGCGCCAGCAGTGAGAGTGACAGGGCCTACAATGAGCAGTTCTTC
TRBD1,TRBJ1-1,NA,TRBV6-5,14,CATTRDRGNTEAFF,TGTGCCACCACCCGGGACAGGGGGAACACTGAAGCTTTCTTT
TRBD2,TRBJ2-6,NA,TRBV29-1,20,CSVAASGGSPSLSGANVLTF,TGCAGCGTTGCCGCTAGCGGGGGTTCCCCCTCTCTCTCTGGGGCCAACGTCCTGACTTTC
TRBD1,TRBJ2-3,NA,TRBV30,11,CAWSLRQGLYF,TGTGCCTGGAGTTTGAGACAGGGCCTGTATTTT
TRBD2,TRBJ2-1,NA,TRBV7-2,16,CASSLVSSGGYNEQFF,TGTGCCAGCAGCTTAGTGTCTAGCGGGGGGTACAATGAGCAGTTCTTC
TRBD1,TRBJ2-1,NA,TRBV5-1,16,CASSLVGQGRYNEQFF,TGCGCCAGCAGCTTGGTGGGACAGGGCCGCTACAATGAGCAGTTCTTC
NA,TRBJ2-5,NA,TRBV25-1,15,CASSDPGTLQETQYF,TGTGCCAGCAGTGACCCCGGGACACTCCAAGAGACCCAGTACTTC
TRBD1,TRBJ2-7,NA,TRBV30,15,CAWSVSGTGGIEQYF,TGTGCCTGGAGTGTGAGTGGGACAGGGGGCATCGAGCAGTACTTC
TRBD2,TRBJ2-1,NA,TRBV10-3,16,CAISESPSGRGNEQFF,TGTGCCATCAGTGAGTCCCCTAGCGGGAGAGGCAATGAGCAGTTCTTC
TRBD2,TRBJ2-5,few,TRBV5-8,13,CATPRRGGETQYF,TGTGCCACCCCTCGGCGGGGGGGAGAGACCCAGTACTTC
TRBD1,TRBJ2-7,NA,TRBV28,12,CATETGTNEQYF,TGTGCCACCGAGACAGGGACCAACGAGCAGTACTTC
NA,TRBJ2-3,NA,TRBV5-1,14,CASSLRVATDTQYF,TGCGCCAGCAGCTTGCGGGTAGCCACAGATACGCAGTATTTT
NA,TRBJ2-4,NA,TRBV2,12,CASSENGSIQYF,TGTGCCAGCAGTGAAAACGGTTCAATTCAGTACTTC
TRBD1,TRBJ1-3,NA,TRBV5-1,14,CASSQGEPGNTIYF,TGCGCCAGCAGCCAGGGGGAACCTGGAAACACCATATATTTT
NA,TRBJ2-7,NA,TRBV11-2,13,CASSHPGVYEQYF,TGTGCCAGCAGCCACCCGGGGGTCTACGAGCAGTACTTC
TRBD1,TRBJ1-6,NA,TRBV9,17,CASSVGGTGGLNSPLHF,TGTGCCAGCAGCGTAGGTGGGACAGGGGGCCTTAATTCACCCCTCCACTTT
NA,TRBJ1-4,NA,TRBV27,13,CASSHTGNEKLFF,TGTGCCAGCAGCCACACAGGGAATGAAAAACTGTTTTTT
NA,TRBJ2-5,few,TRBV29-1,10,CSVLRETQYF,TGCAGCGTTCTTCGGGAGACCCAGTACTTC
TRBD1,TRBJ1-2,NA,TRBV19,14,CASSPGDRAYGYTF,TGTGCCAGTAGTCCTGGAGACAGGGCCTATGGCTACACCTTC
TRBD1,TRBJ2-2,NA,TRBV7-9,16,CASSSTAGGDTGELFF,TGTGCCAGCAGCAGTACGGCAGGGGGCGACACCGGGGAGCTGTTTTTT
NA,TRBJ2-2,NA,TRBV5-1,13,CASSHWNTGELFF,TGTGCCAGCAGTCACTGGAACACCGGGGAGCTGTTTTTT
NA,TRBJ1-1,NA,TRBV5-4,16,CASSFGQAAMNTEAFF,TGTGCCAGCAGCTTCGGTCAGGCCGCTATGAACACTGAAGCTTTCTTT
TRBD2,TRBJ2-3,once,TRBV7-7,15,CASSPLSGSTDTQYF,TGTGCCAGCAGCCCCCTTAGCGGGAGCACAGATACGCAGTATTTT
TRBD2,TRBJ2-5,NA,TRBV4-2,16,CASSQVSPTGGETQYF,TGTGCCAGCAGCCAAGTCTCCCCTACGGGGGGAGAGACCCAGTACTTC
NA,TRBJ1-1,NA,TRBV5-4,14,CASSFPPGNTEAFF,TGTGCCAGCAGCTTCCCTCCGGGGAACACTGAAGCTTTCTTT
TRBD1,TRBJ2-7,few,TRBV10-3,14,CAISDTGQAYEQYF,TGTGCCATCAGTGACACGGGACAGGCCTACGAGCAGTACTTC
NA,TRBJ1-5,few,TRBV14,16,CASSPRGDYSNQPQHF,TGTGCCAGCAGCCCCCGGGGGGATTATAGCAATCAGCCCCAGCATTTT
NA,TRBJ1-1,few,TRBV7-2,14,CASSLDYRNTEAFF,TGTGCCAGCAGCTTAGATTATAGGAACACTGAAGCTTTCTTT
TRBD1,TRBJ1-2,NA,TRBV6-1,18,CASSEEGTGVSGDYGYTF,TGTGCCAGCAGTGAAGAGGGGACAGGGGTATCGGGAGACTATGGCTACACCTTC
NA,TRBJ1-5,few,TRBV28,12,CASSSTHQPQHF,TGTGCCAGCAGTAGTACTCATCAGCCCCAGCATTTT
NA,TRBJ2-5,NA,TRBV9,15,CASSVATGVGETQYF,TGTGCCAGCAGCGTAGCTACGGGGGTTGGGGAGACCCAGTACTTC
NA,TRBJ1-3,NA,TRBV30,14,CAWSPGHSGNTIYF,TGTGCCTGGAGCCCGGGACACTCTGGAAACACCATATATTTT